This T cell receptor beta chain was documented in a study of T-cell reconstitution after alpha-beta-depleted transplantation in children. This clonotype was seen more than once but under ten times. The authors prepared the TCRbeta library with unique molecular identifiers. MiXCR was run by TCRdb on the PCR reads, yielding one entry per CDR3 protein. The sample consists of around 530,000 distinct CDR3 sequences, 32% of them appearing once. This sample comprised PBMCs from the stem cell graft donor, obtained from the stem cell graft. The clonotype comes from a human donor who donated a stem cell graft to a child with aplastic anemia.

The CDR3 sequence: CSGATPSTDTQYF. The CDR3 bases are TGCAGTGGGGCGACACCTAGCACAGATACGCAGTATTTT. The V and J genes are TRBV20-1 and TRBJ2-3; D unclear. CDR3 length: 13 amino acids. Germline assignment: CDR1 DFQATT and CDR2 SNEGSKA (reference sequence). Trimming left V 7 bases short and J 0 bases short, with 11 bases between.